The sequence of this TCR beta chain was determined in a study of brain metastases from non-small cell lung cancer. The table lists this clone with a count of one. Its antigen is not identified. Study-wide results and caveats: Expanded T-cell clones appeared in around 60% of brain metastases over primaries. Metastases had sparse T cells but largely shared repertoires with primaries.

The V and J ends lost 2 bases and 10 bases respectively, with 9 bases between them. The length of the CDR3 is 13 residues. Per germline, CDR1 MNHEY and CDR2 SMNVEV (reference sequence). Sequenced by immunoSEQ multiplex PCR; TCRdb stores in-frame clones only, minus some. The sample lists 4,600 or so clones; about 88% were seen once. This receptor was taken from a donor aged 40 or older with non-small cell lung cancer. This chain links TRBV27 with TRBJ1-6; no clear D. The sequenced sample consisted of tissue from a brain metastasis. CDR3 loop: CASSLSGQSPLHF. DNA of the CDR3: TGTGCCAGCAGTTTAAGTGGGCAGTCACCCCTCCACTTT.